The 14 T cell receptor beta chains reported below all come from one sample, sequenced in a study of blood T cell repertoires in COVID-19. Data came from immunoSEQ multiplex PCR; TCRdb stores just in-frame clones and leaves some out. The sample carries around 100,000 clones, roughly nine tenths recorded once. The sequencing input was peripheral blood. The receptors here all came from an older woman with acute or convalescent COVID-19.

The genes are TRBV7-9 and TRBJ1-2, with unresolved D. The length of the CDR3 is 13 residues. V gave up 5 bases and J gave up 3 bases, with 10 bases separating them. Germline V lookup: CDR1 SEHNR, CDR2 FQNEAQ (reference sequence). This CDR3 reads CASSAGVYYGYTF. Written as DNA, the CDR3 is TGTGCCAGCAGCGCGGGAGTTTACTATGGCTACACCTTC. Full variable domain (remainder filled in from reference TRBV7-9 and TRBJ1-2): DTGVSQNPRHKITKRGQNVTFRCDPISEHNRLYWYRQTLGQGPEFLTYFQNEAQLEKSRLLSDRFSAERPKGSFSTLEIQRTEQGDSAMYLCASSAGVYYGYTFGSGTRLTVV.

This clone was counted a single time. The chain uses TRBV28 and TRBJ1-1; tentative D call: TRBD1 (6 bases). V was trimmed by 6 bases and J by 1 base, leaving 9 bases between them. The CDR3 is 13 amino acids. The germline gives CDR1 MDHEN, CDR2 SYDVKM. CDR3 sequence (DNA): TGTGCCAGCAGCTCGGGACAGAACACTGAAGCTTTCTTT. This translates into CASSSGQNTEAFF.

This chain links TRBV5-4 with TRBJ1-2; the match to TRBD1 covers 8 bases. The V gene end was trimmed by 2 bases and the J gene end by 6 bases; junction bases not matched to a gene: 6. The CDR3 sequence is 14 residues long. Germline CDR1 reads SGHNT; CDR2 reads YYREEE (reference sequence). In DNA, the CDR3 is TGTGCCAGCAGCTTACAGGGGGGGTCTGATGGCTACACCTTC. Translating it yields CASSLQGGSDGYTF.

The rearrangement uses TRBV28 and TRBJ1-2; D ambiguous. The length of the CDR3 is 12 residues. V gave up 2 bases and J gave up 8 bases, with 9 bases separating them. Germline loops: CDR1 MDHEN, CDR2 SYDVKM. The CDR3, as DNA: TGTGCCAGCAGTTTACCCCTAGAGGGCTACACCTTC. Translation gives CASSLPLEGYTF.

V gene TRBV7-9 combines with J gene TRBJ1-2; tentative D call: TRBD1 (5 bases). The CDR3 runs to 13 residues. The germline V gene encodes CDR1 SEHNR and CDR2 FQNEAQ (reference sequence). Trimming stripped 5 bases from V and 8 bases from J, with 15 bases between. The CDR3 coding sequence is TGTGCCAGCAGCCAGGGACTGAAACCCGGCTACACCTTC. Translation: CASSQGLKPGYTF.

The V gene is TRBV10-1, the J gene TRBJ2-3; D possibly corresponds to TRBD2 (6 bases). Germline loops: CDR1 WNHNN, CDR2 SYGVQD (reference sequence). The V end was cut by 11 bases, the J end by 5 bases, with 23 bases between. This CDR3 has 15 amino acids. The CDR3 region is CAFHVEGSTLDTQYF. For the CDR3, the DNA is TGCGCCTTCCATGTGGAGGGCTCGACCCTAGATACGCAGTATTTT.

The rearrangement joins TRBV7-9 to TRBJ1-2; TRBD1 matches at 7 bases. This CDR3 spans 12 amino acids. After removal of 5 bases from V and 8 bases from J, the junction contained 5 bases not matched to a gene. Germline-derived CDR1 and CDR2 are SEHNR and FQNEAQ (reference sequence). The CDR3 nucleotides read TGTGCCAGCAGCCCCCGACAGGGAGGCTACACCTTC. Its protein product is CASSPRQGGYTF.

This sequence joins TRBV10-3 and TRBJ1-6; D not resolved. Germline V gives CDR1 ENHRY, CDR2 SYGVKD. Between the trimmed V and J ends, which lost 6 bases and 8 bases, there was a span of 11 bases. The CDR3 contains 13 residues. The CDR3 sequence is CAIRGGGYSPLHF. In nucleotides, the CDR3 is TGTGCCATCAGAGGAGGAGGTTATTCACCCCTCCACTTT.

The chain employs TRBV28 and TRBJ1-5; D gene ambiguous. Germline CDR1 reads MDHEN; CDR2 reads SYDVKM. V was pared by 3 bases and J by 1 base, with 4 bases between. This CDR3 spans 13 amino acids. The chain's CDR3 is CASSFGSNQPQHF. The DNA for the CDR3 is TGTGCCAGCAGTTTCGGGAGCAATCAGCCCCAGCATTTT.

The gene calls are TRBV6-2 or TRBV6-3 and TRBJ2-7; possible D gene TRBD2, 6 bases. This CDR3 is built from 16 residues. The V end was cut by 0 bases, the J end by 7 bases, with 19 bases between. CDR1 MNHEY and CDR2 SVGEGT come from the germline V gene. CDR3: CASSYSGTHPWREQYV. In nucleotides, the CDR3 is TGTGCCAGCAGTTACTCTGGGACTCACCCGTGGAGGGAGCAGTACGTC.

The rearrangement links TRBV6-5 to TRBJ1-4, with D perhaps TRBD1 (6 bases). CDR3 length: 14 amino acids. CDR1 and CDR2 from the germline V gene are MNHEY and SVGAGI. Trimming removed 11 bases at V and 8 bases at J, with 21 bases between. CDR3 coding DNA: TGTGCCGGCGGTCCTACAGGGATGGGGGAAAAACTGTTTTTT. Residues: CAGGPTGMGEKLFF.

The chain employs TRBV7-3 and TRBJ2-3; 8 positions agree with TRBD2. CDR1 is SGHTA, CDR2 FQGTGA, per germline. V was clipped by 2 bases and J by 2 bases; unmatched bases: 6. This CDR3 comprises 16 residues. The CDR3 protein is CASSLSGGGNTDTQYF. In DNA, the CDR3 is TGTGCCAGCAGCTTATCGGGAGGGGGGAACACAGATACGCAGTATTTT.

The chain carries TRBV7-6 and TRBJ1-1, with unresolved D. The CDR3 is made up of 11 amino acids. Germline V lookup: CDR1 SGHVS, CDR2 FNYEAQ. With 0 bases removed from V and 6 bases from J, the gap between germline ends came to 2 bases. The DNA for the CDR3 is TGTGCCAGCAGCTTAGCCTCTGAAGCTTTCTTT. This sequence encodes CASSLASEAFF.

This chain uses TRBV29-1 with TRBJ2-3; unclear D gene. Germline lookup yields CDR1 SQVTM and CDR2 ANQGSEA. Trimming left V 4 bases short and J 6 bases short, with 14 bases between. This CDR3 region has 13 residues. As DNA, the CDR3 is TGCAGCGTTGCACCCAGGTCCAGGGATACGCAGTATTTT. Translation gives CSVAPRSRDTQYF.